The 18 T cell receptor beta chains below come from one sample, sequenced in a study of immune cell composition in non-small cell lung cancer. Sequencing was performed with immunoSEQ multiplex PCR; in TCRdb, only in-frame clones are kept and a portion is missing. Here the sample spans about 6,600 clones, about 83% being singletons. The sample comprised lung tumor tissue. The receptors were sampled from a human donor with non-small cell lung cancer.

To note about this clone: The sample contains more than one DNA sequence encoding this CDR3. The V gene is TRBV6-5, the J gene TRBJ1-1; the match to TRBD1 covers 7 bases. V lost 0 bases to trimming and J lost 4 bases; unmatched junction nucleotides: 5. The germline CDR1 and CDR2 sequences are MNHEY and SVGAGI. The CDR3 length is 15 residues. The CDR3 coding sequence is TGTGCCAGCAGTTACTCGATAGGGGGCAGCACTGAAGCTTTCTTT. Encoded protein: CASSYSIGGSTEAFF.

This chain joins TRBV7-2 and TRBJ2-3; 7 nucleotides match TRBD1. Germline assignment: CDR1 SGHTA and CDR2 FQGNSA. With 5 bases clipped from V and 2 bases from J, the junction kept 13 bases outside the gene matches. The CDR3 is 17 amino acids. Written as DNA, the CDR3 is TGTGCCAGCAGCCTCTTAAATGACAGGGCCCCCACAGATACGCAGTATTTT. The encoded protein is CASSLLNDRAPTDTQYF.

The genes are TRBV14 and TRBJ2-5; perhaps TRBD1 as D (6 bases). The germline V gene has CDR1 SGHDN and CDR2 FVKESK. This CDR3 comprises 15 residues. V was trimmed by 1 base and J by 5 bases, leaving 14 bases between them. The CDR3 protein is CASSQGQARWETQYF. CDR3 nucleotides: TGTGCCAGCAGCCAAGGACAGGCCCGGTGGGAGACCCAGTACTTC.

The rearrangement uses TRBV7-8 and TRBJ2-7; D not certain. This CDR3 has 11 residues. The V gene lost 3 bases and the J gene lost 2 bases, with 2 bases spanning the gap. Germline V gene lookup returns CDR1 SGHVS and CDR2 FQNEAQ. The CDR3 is CASSFTYEQYF. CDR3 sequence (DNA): TGTGCCAGCAGCTTCACCTACGAGCAGTACTTC.

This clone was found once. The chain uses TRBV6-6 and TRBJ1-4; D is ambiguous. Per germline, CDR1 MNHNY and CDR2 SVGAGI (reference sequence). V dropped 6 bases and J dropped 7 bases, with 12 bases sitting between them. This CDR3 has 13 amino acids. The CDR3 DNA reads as TGTGCCAGCAGCCCGGGATTGGGTGAAAAACTGTTTTTT. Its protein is CASSPGLGEKLFF.

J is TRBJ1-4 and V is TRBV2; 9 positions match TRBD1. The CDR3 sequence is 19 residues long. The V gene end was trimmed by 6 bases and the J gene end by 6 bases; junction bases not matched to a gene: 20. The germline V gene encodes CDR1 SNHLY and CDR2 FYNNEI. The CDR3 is CASRDGTGFSSTLDEKLFF. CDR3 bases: TGTGCCAGCAGGGACGGGACAGGGTTTAGTTCGACCTTAGATGAAAAACTGTTTTTT.

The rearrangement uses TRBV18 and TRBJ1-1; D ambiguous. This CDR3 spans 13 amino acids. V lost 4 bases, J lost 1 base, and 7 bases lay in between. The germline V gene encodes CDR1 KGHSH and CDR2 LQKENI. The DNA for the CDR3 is TGTGCCAGCTCACTAACAGAGAACACTGAAGCTTTCTTT. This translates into CASSLTENTEAFF.

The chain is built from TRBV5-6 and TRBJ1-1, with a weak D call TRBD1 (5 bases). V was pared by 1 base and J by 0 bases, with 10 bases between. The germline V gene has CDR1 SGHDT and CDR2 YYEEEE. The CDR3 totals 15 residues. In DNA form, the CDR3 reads TGTGCCAGCAGCTTGACTTTGACAGTGAACACTGAAGCTTTCTTT. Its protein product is CASSLTLTVNTEAFF.

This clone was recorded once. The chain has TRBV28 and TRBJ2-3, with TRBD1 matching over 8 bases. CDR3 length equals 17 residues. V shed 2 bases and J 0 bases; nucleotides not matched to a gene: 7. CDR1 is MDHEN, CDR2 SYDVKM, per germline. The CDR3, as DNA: TGTGCCAGCAGTTTAGGCAGGGGGCTGGGTAGCACAGATACGCAGTATTTT. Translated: CASSLGRGLGSTDTQYF.

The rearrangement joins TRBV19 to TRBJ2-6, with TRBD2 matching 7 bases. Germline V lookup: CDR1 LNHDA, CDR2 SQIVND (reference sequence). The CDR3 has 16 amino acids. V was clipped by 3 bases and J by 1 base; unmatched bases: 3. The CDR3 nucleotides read TGTGCCAGTAGTATGGGGGGGAGTTCTGGGGCCAACGTCCTGACTTTC. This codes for CASSMGGSSGANVLTF.

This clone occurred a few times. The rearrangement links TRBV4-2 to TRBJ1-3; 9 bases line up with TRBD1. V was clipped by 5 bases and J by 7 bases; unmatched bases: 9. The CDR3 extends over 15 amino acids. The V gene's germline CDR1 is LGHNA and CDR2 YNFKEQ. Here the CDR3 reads CASSAGGDRGNTIYF. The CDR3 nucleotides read TGTGCCAGCAGCGCAGGGGGAGACAGGGGGAACACCATATATTTT.

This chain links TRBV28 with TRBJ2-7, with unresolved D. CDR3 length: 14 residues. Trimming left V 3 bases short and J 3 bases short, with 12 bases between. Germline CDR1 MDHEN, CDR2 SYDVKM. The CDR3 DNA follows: TGTGCCAGCAGTTTTGTCAGGCCTTACTACGAGCAGTACTTC. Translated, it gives CASSFVRPYYEQYF.

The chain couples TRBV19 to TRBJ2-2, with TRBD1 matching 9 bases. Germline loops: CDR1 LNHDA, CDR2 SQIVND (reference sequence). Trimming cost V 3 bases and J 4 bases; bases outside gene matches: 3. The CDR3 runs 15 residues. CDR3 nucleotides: TGTGCCAGTAGTATGACAGGGGGGTTCACCGGGGAGCTGTTTTTT. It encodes CASSMTGGFTGELFF. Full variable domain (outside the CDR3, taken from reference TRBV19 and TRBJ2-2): DGGITQSPKYLFRKEGQNVTLSCEQNLNHDAMYWYRQDPGQGLRLIYYSQIVNDFQKGDIAEGYSVSREKKESFPLTVTSAQKNPTAFYLCASSMTGGFTGELFFGEGSRLTVL.

The CDR3 region has the DNA TGTGCCAGCAGCTCCCCGGGACAGCTTGGCTACACCTTC. This codes for CASSSPGQLGYTF. The chain uses TRBV7-3 and TRBJ1-2, with TRBD1 matching 7 bases. The CDR3 runs 13 residues. Germline V CDR1 and CDR2: SGHTA, FQGTGA. V trimming: 4 bases; J trimming: 7 bases; junction bases outside the gene matches: 6.

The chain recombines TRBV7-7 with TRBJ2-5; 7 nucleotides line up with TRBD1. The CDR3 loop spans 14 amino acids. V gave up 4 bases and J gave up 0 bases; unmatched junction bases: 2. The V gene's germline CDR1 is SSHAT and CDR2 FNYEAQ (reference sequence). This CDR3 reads CASSWGQYQETQYF. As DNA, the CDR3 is TGTGCCAGCAGCTGGGGACAGTACCAAGAGACCCAGTACTTC. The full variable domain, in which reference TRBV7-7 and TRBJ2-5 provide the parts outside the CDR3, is GAGVSQSPRYKVTKRGQDVTLRCDPISSHATLYWYQQALGQGPEFLTYFNYEAQPDKSGLPSDRFSAERPEGSISTLTIQRTEQRDSAMYRCASSWGQYQETQYFGPGTRLLVL.

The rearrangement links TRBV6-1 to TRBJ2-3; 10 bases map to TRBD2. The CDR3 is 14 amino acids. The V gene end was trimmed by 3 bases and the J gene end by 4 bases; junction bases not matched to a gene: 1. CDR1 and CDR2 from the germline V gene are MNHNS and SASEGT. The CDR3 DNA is TGTGCCAGCAGTGACACTAGCGGGGCAGATACGCAGTATTTT. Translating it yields CASSDTSGADTQYF.

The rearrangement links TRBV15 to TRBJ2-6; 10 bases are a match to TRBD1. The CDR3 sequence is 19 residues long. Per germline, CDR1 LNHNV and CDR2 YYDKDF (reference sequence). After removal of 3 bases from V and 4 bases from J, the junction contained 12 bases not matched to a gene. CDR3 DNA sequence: TGTGCCACCAGCAGTGGCGCCGGGACAGGGGTTTCAGGGGCCAACGTCCTGACTTTC. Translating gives CATSSGAGTGVSGANVLTF.

This chain's CDR3 is CAHSPRGLGNTIYF. The DNA of the CDR3 is TGTGCCCACTCTCCTAGGGGGCTCGGAAACACCATATATTTT. V and J are TRBV6-1 and TRBJ1-3; 7 bases are shared with TRBD1. There are 14 residues in the CDR3. Germline V gives CDR1 MNHNS, CDR2 SASEGT. The trim removed 11 bases at V and 4 bases at J, leaving 11 bases unmatched.